This TCR beta chain originates from a study of blood T cell repertoires in COVID-19. Study processing details: Researchers report that nucleated cell counts were estimated from reference gene primer amplification. Here immunoSEQ multiplex PCR was the method, and the copy in TCRdb shows in-frame clones only, minus some. That table gives V, J and clone size, and the DNA gave D and trimming. The sample lists under 250,000 clones; approximately 84% were seen once. CDR1 and CDR2 from the germline V gene are KGHSH and LQKENI. This CDR3 comprises 14 residues. The ends were cut back, 3 bases at V and 1 base at J, with 8 bases in the middle.

The origin of this receptor is a man aged 50 to 59 with active or convalescent COVID-19. The source material was peripheral blood. The V call is TRBV18, the J call TRBJ2-3; D uncertain. This CDR3 is CASSPTPRTDTQYF. In DNA, the CDR3 is TGTGCCAGCTCACCGACACCCCGCACAGATACGCAGTATTTT.